A single sample is the source of the 15 T cell receptor beta chains below, sequenced in a study of T cell repertoires in cytomegalovirus infection. TCRdb itself ran the reads through MiXCR, one entry per CDR3 protein. The repertoire consists of about 360,000 distinct CDR3 sequences, with 15% to 20% occurring once and the leading ten covering 7.5% to 9.5%. Sequencing was carried out using PBMCs. Every receptor here comes from a human donor in good health (CMV status not recorded). Some clones in this sample may be carry-over from other donors' samples.

This clonotype has ten or more counts. The rearrangement uses TRBV7-8 and TRBJ1-2, with D possibly TRBD1 on 5 matching bases. V was shortened by 0 bases and J by 4 bases, with 9 bases between the two germline ends. This CDR3 has 14 residues. CDR1 is SGHVS and CDR2 is FQNEAQ in the germline V gene. CDR3 in DNA: TGTGCCAGCAGCTTAGCTTCCGGGACCTATGGCTACACCTTC. Translated: CASSLASGTYGYTF.

The genes are TRBV5-1 and TRBJ1-2, with unresolved D. Germline CDR1 reads SGHRS; CDR2 reads YFSETQ. This CDR3 is 13 amino acids long. Trimming took 5 bases from V and 1 from J, leaving 9 bases between them. The CDR3 region has the DNA TGCGCCAGCAGTACGACGATTAACTATGGCTACACCTTC. Its translation is CASSTTINYGYTF.

This chain connects TRBV7-3 to TRBJ2-5; D gene unclear. Deletions cut 3 bases from V and 4 bases from J, with 6 bases between. This CDR3 has 12 residues. Germline V gene data show CDR1 as SGHTA and CDR2 as FQGTGA. Here the CDR3 reads CASSFWPETQYF. In DNA form, the CDR3 reads TGTGCCAGCAGCTTCTGGCCAGAGACCCAGTACTTC.

This clonotype has only a few counts. The gene calls are TRBV12-3 or TRBV12-4 and TRBJ2-1; 7 positions agree with TRBD2. The CDR3 loop spans 15 amino acids. Trimming removed 1 base from V and 3 bases from J; junction bases left unmatched: 3. The CDR3 DNA follows: TGTGCCAGCAGTTTAGGGGGAGGGCTCTACAATGAGCAGTTCTTC. It yields the protein CASSLGGGLYNEQFF.

The V call is TRBV24-1, the J call TRBJ2-1, with 8 bases aligning to TRBD2. Trimming removed 1 base from V and 0 bases from J; junction bases left unmatched: 7. The germline V gene has CDR1 KGHDR and CDR2 SFDVKD. This CDR3 is built from 18 residues. The CDR3 nucleotides are TGTGCCACCAGTGATTTCTGGCGGGGGGCTGTCTCCTACAATGAGCAGTTCTTC. It codes for CATSDFWRGAVSYNEQFF.

This clonotype was recorded at least ten times. The chain has TRBV7-6 and TRBJ2-7; D may be TRBD1 (5 bases). In germline, CDR1 is SGHVS, CDR2 FNYEAQ. The CDR3 extends over 14 amino acids. The germline V and J ends were trimmed by 2 bases and 7 bases, with 15 bases remaining between them. The CDR3 bases are TGTGCCAGCAGCTTATACCCAGGGATAGGAGAGCAGTACTTC. It codes for CASSLYPGIGEQYF.

This clonotype was observed at least ten times. The V and J genes are TRBV7-9 and TRBJ1-5, with D possibly being TRBD1 (5 bases). Germline CDR1 and CDR2: SEHNR and FQNEAQ (reference sequence). CDR3 length: 15 residues. V gave up 1 base and J gave up 3 bases, with 10 bases separating them. CDR3 in DNA: TGTGCCAGCAGCTTAGGGACAAACTACAATCAGCCCCAGCATTTT. Its protein is CASSLGTNYNQPQHF.

The V call is TRBV6-1, the J call TRBJ2-7; D gene unclear. The V gene's germline CDR1 is MNHNS and CDR2 SASEGT. The CDR3 consists of 15 residues. V lost 7 bases to trimming and J lost 2 bases, with 18 bases between them. The CDR3 region is CASTNLDRAPYEQYF. CDR3 DNA sequence: TGTGCCAGCACTAACCTGGACCGGGCCCCCTACGAGCAGTACTTC.

This clonotype was picked up many times. The V and J genes are TRBV11-3 and TRBJ1-1; D is undetermined. Trimming cost V 1 base and J 5 bases, with 8 bases left between them. Germline V CDR1 and CDR2: SGHNT, YENEEA. The CDR3 contains 13 residues. Written as DNA, the CDR3 is TGTGCCAGCAGCTTAGCAGAAAGGACTGAAGCTTTCTTT. Translating it yields CASSLAERTEAFF.

This clonotype was seen a few times. The V gene is TRBV5-1, the J gene TRBJ2-7; perhaps TRBD1 as D (5 bases). V was cut by 0 bases and J by 5 bases, with 15 bases left in between. This CDR3 region has 15 residues. Germline V gene sequence: CDR1 SGHRS, CDR2 YFSETQ. The CDR3 DNA follows: TGCGCCAGCAGCTTGGTAGGGGCCGCCCCTAACGAGCAGTACTTC. Protein: CASSLVGAAPNEQYF.

Turning to this clonotype: Relative to the germline gene, one junction end is altered; a read error may explain this. The chain employs TRBV11-2 and TRBJ2-7, with D maybe TRBD2 (5 bases). The germline V gene has CDR1 SGHAT and CDR2 FQNNGV. The CDR3 sequence is 13 residues long. The CDR3: CASGFGSSYEQYF. The CDR3, as DNA: TGTGCCAGCGGCTTTGGGAGCTCCTACGAGCAGTACTTC.

This chain connects TRBV6-6 to TRBJ2-7; 11 bases line up with TRBD2. This CDR3 is built from 13 residues. V shed 6 bases and J 11 bases; nucleotides not matched to a gene: 9. Germline CDR1 MNHNY, CDR2 SVGAGI (reference sequence). As DNA, the CDR3 is TGTGCCAGCAGGGGGACTAGCGGAGAGGGAGAGTACTTC. Residues: CASRGTSGEGEYF.

This sequence joins TRBV4-3 and TRBJ1-6, with D perhaps matching TRBD1 (5 bases). The germline gives CDR1 LGHNA, CDR2 YSLEER. This CDR3 comprises 14 residues. Trimming shortened V by 2 bases and J by 10 bases, and 12 bases separated the two germline ends. The CDR3 reads CASSQLRGRSPLHF. In nucleotides, the CDR3 is TGCGCCAGCAGCCAACTGAGGGGACGGTCACCCCTCCACTTT.

This clonotype was recorded a few times. V and J are TRBV11-2 and TRBJ2-3; tentative D call: TRBD1 (6 bases). The CDR3 spans 16 residues. The germline V gene encodes CDR1 SGHAT and CDR2 FQNNGV. V shed 5 bases and J shed 0 bases, with 15 bases lying between them. CDR3 sequence: CASSPGVMTSTDTQYF. The CDR3 DNA is TGTGCCAGCAGCCCAGGGGTGATGACTAGCACAGATACGCAGTATTTT. Based on the CDR3 plus reference TRBV11-2 and TRBJ2-3, the full variable domain is EAGVAQSPRYKIIEKRQSVAFWCNPISGHATLYWYQQILGQGPKLLIQFQNNGVVDDSQLPKDRFSAERLKGVDSTLKIQPAKLEDSAVYLCASSPGVMTSTDTQYFGPGTRLTVL.

The chain joins TRBV12-3 or TRBV12-4 to TRBJ1-2; 8 bases line up with TRBD1. Trimming cost V 7 bases and J 6 bases; bases outside gene matches: 13. This CDR3 region has 15 residues. CDR3 in amino acids: CASTAWDRPKDGYTF. The CDR3 DNA reads TGTGCCAGCACGGCGTGGGACAGGCCGAAAGATGGCTACACCTTC.